The present entry profiles one T cell receptor beta chain with its context. Its antigen is undetermined. Unmatched junction bases numbered 10, after V lost 3 bases and J lost 5 bases. The CDR3 loop spans 16 amino acids. The germline V gene has CDR1 SQVTM and CDR2 ANQGSEA. TCRdb re-analysed the RT-PCR reads in MiXCR, keeping a single row per CDR3 protein. The sample has hundreds of thousands of distinct CDR3 sequences, over 11% seen once. This record comes from a study of response to subunit inactivated influenza vaccine. Study conclusions and caveats: Seasonal influenza vaccination, on each occasion, was suggested by the authors to recruit few new T cells.

The sequence came from a man aged 45-65 years who received an inactivated influenza vaccine. This sample comprised PBMCs from blood, obtained less than 15 days before vaccination. The rearrangement uses TRBV29-1 and TRBJ2-5; 12 nucleotides align to TRBD1. The CDR3 here is CSVEGLRDRGRETQYF. The DNA for the CDR3 is TGCAGCGTTGAGGGCTTAAGGGACAGGGGGCGGGAGACCCAGTACTTC.